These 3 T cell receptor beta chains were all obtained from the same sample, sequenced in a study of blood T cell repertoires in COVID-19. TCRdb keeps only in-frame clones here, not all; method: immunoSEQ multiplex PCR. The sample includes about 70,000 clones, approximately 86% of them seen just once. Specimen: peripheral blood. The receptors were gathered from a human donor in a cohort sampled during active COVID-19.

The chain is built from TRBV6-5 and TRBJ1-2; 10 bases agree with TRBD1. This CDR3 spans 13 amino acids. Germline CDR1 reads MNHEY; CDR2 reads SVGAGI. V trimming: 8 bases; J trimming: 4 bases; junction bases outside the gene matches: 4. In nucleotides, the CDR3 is TGTGCCAGCGGGGACAGGGGAGCCTATGGCTACACCTTC. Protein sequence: CASGDRGAYGYTF.

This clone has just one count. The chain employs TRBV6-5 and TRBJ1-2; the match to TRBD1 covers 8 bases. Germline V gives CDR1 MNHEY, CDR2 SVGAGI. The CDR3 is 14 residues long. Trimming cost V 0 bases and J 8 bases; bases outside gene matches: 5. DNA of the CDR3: TGTGCCAGCAGTTACTCGAGACAGGGGAGGGGCTACACCTTC. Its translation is CASSYSRQGRGYTF.

The CDR3 loop is CASSRRQQGNYGYTF. CDR3 coding DNA: TGTGCCAGCAGTCGACGGCAACAGGGTAACTATGGCTACACCTTC. The chain links TRBV28 to TRBJ1-2; perhaps TRBD1 as D (6 bases). The CDR3 spans 15 residues. Looked up from germline, CDR1 is MDHEN and CDR2 is SYDVKM. Trimming cost V 5 bases and J 1 base, with 14 bases left between them.